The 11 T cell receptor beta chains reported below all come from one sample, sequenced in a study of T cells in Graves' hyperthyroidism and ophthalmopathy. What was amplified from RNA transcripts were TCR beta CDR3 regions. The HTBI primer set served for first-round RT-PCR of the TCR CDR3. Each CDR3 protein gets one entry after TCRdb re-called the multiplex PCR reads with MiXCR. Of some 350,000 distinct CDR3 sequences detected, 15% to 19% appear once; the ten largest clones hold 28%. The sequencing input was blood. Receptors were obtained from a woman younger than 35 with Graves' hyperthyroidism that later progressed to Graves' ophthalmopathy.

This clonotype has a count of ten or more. CDR3 nucleotides: TGCAGTTATGGCAGGGGCTCCCTCAGCGAGCAGTACTTC. It is translated as CSYGRGSLSEQYF. The chain links TRBV20-1 to TRBJ2-7; possible D gene TRBD1, 6 bases. Germline V lookup: CDR1 DFQATT, CDR2 SNEGSKA (reference sequence). The CDR3 is 13 residues long. The V and J ends lost 8 bases and 6 bases respectively, with 20 bases between them.

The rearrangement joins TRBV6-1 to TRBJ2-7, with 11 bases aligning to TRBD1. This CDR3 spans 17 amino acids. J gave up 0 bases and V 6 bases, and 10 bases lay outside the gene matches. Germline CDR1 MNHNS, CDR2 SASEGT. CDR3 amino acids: CASSQPWTGGASYEQYF. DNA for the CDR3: TGTGCCAGCAGCCAACCCTGGACAGGGGGCGCCTCCTACGAGCAGTACTTC.

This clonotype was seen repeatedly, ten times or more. CDR3 bases: TGTGCCTGGTCCCTAGCGGGAGATTATGAGCAGTTCTTC. Its translation is CAWSLAGDYEQFF. The rearrangement joins TRBV30 to TRBJ2-1, with 10 bases identical to TRBD2. Germline loops: CDR1 GTSNPN, CDR2 SVGIG (reference sequence). The V segment lost 5 bases and the J segment 8 bases; nucleotides outside the gene matches: 6. CDR3 size: 13 residues.

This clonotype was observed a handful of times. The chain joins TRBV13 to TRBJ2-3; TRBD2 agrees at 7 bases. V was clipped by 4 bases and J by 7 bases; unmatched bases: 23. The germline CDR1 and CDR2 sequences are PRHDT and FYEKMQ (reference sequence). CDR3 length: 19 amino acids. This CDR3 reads CASSSLTRGGGRTPNTQYF. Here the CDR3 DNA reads TGTGCCAGCAGCTCACTAACCCGAGGTGGCGGGAGAACCCCGAATACGCAGTATTTT.

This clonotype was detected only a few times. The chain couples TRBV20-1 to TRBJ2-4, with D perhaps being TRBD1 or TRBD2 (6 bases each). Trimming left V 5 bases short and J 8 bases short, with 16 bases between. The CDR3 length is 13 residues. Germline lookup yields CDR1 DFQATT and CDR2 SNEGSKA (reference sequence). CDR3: CSAQAQGRHIQYF. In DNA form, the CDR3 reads TGCAGTGCTCAGGCGCAGGGGAGGCACATTCAGTACTTC.

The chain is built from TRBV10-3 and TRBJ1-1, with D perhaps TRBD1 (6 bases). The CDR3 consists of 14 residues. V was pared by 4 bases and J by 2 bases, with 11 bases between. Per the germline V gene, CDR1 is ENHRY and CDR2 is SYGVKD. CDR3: CAISAATGNTEAFF. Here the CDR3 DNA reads TGTGCCATCAGTGCCGCGACAGGAAACACTGAAGCTTTCTTT.

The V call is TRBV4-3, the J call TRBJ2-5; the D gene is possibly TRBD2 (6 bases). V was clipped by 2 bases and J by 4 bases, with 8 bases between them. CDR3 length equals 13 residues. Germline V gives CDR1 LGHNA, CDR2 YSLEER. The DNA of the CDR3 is TGCGCCAGCAGCCAATCGGGGGTAGAGACCCAGTACTTC. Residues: CASSQSGVETQYF.

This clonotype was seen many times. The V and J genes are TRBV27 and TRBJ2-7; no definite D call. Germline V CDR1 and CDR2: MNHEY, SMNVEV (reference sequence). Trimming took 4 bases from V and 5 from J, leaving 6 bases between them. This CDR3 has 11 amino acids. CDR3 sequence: CASSSPHEQYF. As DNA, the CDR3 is TGTGCCAGCAGTTCCCCCCACGAGCAGTACTTC.

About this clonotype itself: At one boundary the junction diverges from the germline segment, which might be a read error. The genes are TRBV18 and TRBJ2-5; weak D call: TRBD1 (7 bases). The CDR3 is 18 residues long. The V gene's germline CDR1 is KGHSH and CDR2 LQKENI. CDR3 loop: CASSPVPSRGAFQDTQYF. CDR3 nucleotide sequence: TGTGCCAGCTCACCAGTCCCTAGCAGGGGGGCGTTCCAAGATACCCAGTACTTC.

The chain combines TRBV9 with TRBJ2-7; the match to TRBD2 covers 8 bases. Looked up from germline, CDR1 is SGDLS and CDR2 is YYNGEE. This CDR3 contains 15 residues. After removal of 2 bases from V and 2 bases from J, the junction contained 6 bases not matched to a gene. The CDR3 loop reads CASSVGLAPTYEQYF. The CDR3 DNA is TGTGCCAGCAGCGTTGGACTAGCACCAACCTACGAGCAGTACTTC. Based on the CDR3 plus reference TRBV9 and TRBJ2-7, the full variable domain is DSGVTQTPKHLITATGQRVTLRCSPRSGDLSVYWYQQSLDQGLQFLIQYYNGEERAKGNILERFSAQQFPDLHSELNLSSLELGDSALYFCASSVGLAPTYEQYFGPGTRLTVT.

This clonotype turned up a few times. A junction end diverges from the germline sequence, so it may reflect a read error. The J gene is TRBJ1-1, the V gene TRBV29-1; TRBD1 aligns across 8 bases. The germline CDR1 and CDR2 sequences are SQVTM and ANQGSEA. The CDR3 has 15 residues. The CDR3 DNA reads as TGCAGCATTGATAAACCGGACAGGGTAAACACTGACGCTTTCTTT. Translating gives CSIDKPDRVNTDAFF. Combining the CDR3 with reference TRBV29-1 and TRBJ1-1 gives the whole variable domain SAVISQKPSRDICQRGTSLTIQCQVDSQVTMMFWYRQQPGQSLTLIATANQGSEATYESGFVIDKFPISRPNLTFSTLTVSNMSPEDSSIYLCSIDKPDRVNTDAFFGQGTRLTVV.